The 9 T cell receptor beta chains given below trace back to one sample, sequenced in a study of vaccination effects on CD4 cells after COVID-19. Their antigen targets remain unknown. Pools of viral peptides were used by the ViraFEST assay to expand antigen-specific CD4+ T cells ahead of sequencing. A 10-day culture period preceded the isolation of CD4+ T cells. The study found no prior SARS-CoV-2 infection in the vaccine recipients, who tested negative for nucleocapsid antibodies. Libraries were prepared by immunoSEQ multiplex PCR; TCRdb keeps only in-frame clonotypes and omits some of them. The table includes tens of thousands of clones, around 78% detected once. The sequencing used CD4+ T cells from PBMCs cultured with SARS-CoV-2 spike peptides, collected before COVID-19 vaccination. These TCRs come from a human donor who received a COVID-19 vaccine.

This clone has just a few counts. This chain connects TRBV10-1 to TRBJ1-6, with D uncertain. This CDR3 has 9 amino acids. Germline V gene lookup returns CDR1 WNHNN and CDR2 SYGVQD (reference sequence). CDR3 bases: TGCGAACCGAATTCACCCCTCCACTTT. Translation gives CEPNSPLHF.

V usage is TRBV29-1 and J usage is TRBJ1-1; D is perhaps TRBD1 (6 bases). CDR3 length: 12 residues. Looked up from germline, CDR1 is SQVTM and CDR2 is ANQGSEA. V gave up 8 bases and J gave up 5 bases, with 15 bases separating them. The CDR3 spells CSYHRVGTEAFF. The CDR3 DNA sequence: TGCAGCTATCACAGGGTTGGGACTGAAGCTTTCTTT.

CDR3 residues: CASSPWASGDPTGELFF. CDR3 nucleotide sequence: TGTGCCAGCTCACCATGGGCTAGCGGGGACCCCACCGGGGAGCTGTTTTTT. This chain links TRBV18 with TRBJ2-2; 9 bases align to TRBD2. The germline V gene has CDR1 KGHSH and CDR2 LQKENI. The CDR3 runs 17 residues. With 2 bases clipped from V and 4 bases from J, the junction kept 8 bases outside the gene matches.

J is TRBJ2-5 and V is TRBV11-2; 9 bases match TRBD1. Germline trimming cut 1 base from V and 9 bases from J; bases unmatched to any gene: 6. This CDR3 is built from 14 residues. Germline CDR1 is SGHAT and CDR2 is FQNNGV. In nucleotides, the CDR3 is TGTGCCAGCAGCTTAGTACAGGGGGCTTCGGCCCAGTACTTC. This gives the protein CASSLVQGASAQYF. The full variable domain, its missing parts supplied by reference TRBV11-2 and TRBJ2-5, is EAGVAQSPRYKIIEKRQSVAFWCNPISGHATLYWYQQILGQGPKLLIQFQNNGVVDDSQLPKDRFSAERLKGVDSTLKIQPAKLEDSAVYLCASSLVQGASAQYFGPGTRLLVL.

CDR3 in amino acids: CASSPRTVNSGANVLTF. CDR3 DNA sequence: TGTGCCAGCTCTCCAAGGACGGTCAACTCTGGGGCCAACGTCCTGACTTTC. The V call is TRBV18, the J call TRBJ2-6; no reliable D call. The CDR3 has 17 residues. Trimming removed 6 bases at V and 0 bases at J, with 15 bases between. Germline CDR1 reads KGHSH; CDR2 reads LQKENI.

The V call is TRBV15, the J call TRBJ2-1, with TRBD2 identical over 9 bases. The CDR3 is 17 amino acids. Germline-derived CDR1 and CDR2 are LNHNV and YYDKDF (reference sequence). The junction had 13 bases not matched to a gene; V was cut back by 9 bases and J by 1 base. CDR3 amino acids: CATLAGLAGRSYNEQFF. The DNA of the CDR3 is TGTGCCACTCTCGCAGGGCTAGCGGGGCGTTCCTACAATGAGCAGTTCTTC.

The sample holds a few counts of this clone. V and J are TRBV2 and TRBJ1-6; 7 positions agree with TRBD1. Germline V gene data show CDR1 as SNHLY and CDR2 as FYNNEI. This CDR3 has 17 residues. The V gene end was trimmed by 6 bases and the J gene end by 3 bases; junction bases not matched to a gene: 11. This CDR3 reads CASRNPRDSLYNSPLHF. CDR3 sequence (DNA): TGTGCCAGCAGGAATCCCCGGGACAGCCTCTATAATTCACCCCTCCACTTT.

The CDR3 reads CASSSTRTAGANVLTF. The CDR3 coding sequence is TGTGCCAGCAGCTCTACCCGGACTGCTGGGGCCAACGTCCTGACTTTC. The chain combines TRBV7-2 with TRBJ2-6; tentative D call: TRBD2 (5 bases). Germline CDR1 reads SGHTA; CDR2 reads FQGNSA. The CDR3 has 16 amino acids. V was clipped by 4 bases and J by 2 bases, with 12 bases between them.

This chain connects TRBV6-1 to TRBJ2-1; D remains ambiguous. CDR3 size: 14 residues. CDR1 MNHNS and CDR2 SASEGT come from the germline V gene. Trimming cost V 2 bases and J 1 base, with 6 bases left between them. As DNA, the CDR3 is TGTGCCAGCAGTGAATTTAGTTCCTACAATGAGCAGTTCTTC. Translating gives CASSEFSSYNEQFF.